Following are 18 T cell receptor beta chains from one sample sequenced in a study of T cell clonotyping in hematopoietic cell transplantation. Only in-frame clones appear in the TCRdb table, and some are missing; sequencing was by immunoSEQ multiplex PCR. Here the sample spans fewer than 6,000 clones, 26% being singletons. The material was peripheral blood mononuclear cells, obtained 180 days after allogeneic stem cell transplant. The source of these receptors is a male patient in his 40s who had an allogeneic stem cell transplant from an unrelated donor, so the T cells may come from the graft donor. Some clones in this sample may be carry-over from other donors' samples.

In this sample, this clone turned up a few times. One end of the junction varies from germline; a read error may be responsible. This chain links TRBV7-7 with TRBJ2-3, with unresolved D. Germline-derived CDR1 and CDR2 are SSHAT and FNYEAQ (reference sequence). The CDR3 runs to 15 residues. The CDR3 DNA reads TGTGCTAGCAGCTTAGGTACCTCCGGTTCTACGGAGCAGTATTTT. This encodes CASSLGTSGSTEQYF. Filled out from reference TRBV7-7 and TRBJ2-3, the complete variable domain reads GAGVSQSPRYKVTKRGQDVTLRCDPISSHATLYWYQQALGQGPEFLTYFNYEAQPDKSGLPSDRFSAERPEGSISTLTIQRTEQRDSAMYRCASSLGTSGSTEQYFGPGTRLTVL.

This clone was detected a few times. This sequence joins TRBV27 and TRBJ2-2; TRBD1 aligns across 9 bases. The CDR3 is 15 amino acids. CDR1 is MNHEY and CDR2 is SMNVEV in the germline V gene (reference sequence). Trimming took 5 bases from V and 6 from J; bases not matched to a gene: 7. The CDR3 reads CASSNRDRAPGELFF. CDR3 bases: TGTGCCAGCAGTAACCGGGACAGGGCCCCCGGGGAGCTGTTTTTT.

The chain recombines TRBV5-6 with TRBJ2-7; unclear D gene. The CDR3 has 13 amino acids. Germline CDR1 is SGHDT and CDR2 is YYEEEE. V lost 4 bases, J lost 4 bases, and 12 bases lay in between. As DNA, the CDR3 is TGTGCCAGCAGCCCCGGCAAACGGTACGAGCAGTACTTC. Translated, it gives CASSPGKRYEQYF.

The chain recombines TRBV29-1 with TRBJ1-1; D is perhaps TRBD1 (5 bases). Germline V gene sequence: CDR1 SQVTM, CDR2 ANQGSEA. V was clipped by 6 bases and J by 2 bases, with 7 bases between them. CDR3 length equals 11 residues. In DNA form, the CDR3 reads TGCAGCGTCCAGGGTAACACTGAAGCTTTCTTT. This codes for CSVQGNTEAFF.

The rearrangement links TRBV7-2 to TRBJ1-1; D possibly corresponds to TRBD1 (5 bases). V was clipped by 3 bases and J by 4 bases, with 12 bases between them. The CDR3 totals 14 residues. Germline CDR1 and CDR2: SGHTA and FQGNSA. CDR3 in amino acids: CASSLFGTATEAFF. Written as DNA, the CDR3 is TGTGCCAGCAGCTTGTTCGGGACGGCCACTGAAGCTTTCTTT.

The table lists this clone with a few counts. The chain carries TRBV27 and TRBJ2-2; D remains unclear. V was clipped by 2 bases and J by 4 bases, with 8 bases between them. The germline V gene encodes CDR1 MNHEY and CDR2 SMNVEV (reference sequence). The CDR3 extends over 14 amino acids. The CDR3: CASSLGSATGELFF. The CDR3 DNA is TGTGCCAGCAGTTTAGGGTCCGCCACCGGGGAGCTGTTTTTT.

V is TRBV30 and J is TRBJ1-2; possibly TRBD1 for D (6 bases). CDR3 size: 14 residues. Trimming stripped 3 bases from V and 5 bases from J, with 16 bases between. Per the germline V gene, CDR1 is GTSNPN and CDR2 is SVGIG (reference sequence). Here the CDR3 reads CAWRDPTGAYGYTF. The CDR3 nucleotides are TGTGCCTGGAGGGACCCGACGGGGGCTTATGGCTACACCTTC. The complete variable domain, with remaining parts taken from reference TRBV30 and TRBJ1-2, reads SQTIHQWPATLVQPVGSPLSLECTVEGTSNPNLYWYRQAAGRGLQLLFYSVGIGQISSEVPQNLSASRPQDRQFILSSKKLLLSDSGFYLCAWRDPTGAYGYTFGSGTRLTVV.

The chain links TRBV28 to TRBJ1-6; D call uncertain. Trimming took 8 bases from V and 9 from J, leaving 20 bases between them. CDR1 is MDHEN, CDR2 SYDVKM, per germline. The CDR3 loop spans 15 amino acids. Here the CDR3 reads CASRTRTAHSSPLHF. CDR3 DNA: TGTGCCAGCCGAACTAGGACGGCACACAGTTCACCCCTCCACTTT.

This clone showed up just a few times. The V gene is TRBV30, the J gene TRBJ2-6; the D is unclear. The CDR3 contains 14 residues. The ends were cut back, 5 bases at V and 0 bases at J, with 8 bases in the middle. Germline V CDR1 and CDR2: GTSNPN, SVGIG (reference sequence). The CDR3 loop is CAWVPNSGANVLTF. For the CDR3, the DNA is TGTGCCTGGGTACCGAACTCTGGGGCCAACGTCCTGACTTTC.

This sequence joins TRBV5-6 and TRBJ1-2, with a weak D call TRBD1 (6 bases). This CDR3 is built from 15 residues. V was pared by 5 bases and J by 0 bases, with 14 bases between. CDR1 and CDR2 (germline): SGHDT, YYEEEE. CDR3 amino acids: CASSTNREANYGYTF. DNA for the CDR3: TGTGCCAGCAGTACCAACAGGGAGGCTAACTATGGCTACACCTTC.

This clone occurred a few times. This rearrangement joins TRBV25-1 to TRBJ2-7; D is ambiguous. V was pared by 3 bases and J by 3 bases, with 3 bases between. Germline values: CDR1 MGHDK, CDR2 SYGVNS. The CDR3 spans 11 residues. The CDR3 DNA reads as TGTGCCAGCAGTGATCTCTACGAGCAGTACTTC. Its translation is CASSDLYEQYF.

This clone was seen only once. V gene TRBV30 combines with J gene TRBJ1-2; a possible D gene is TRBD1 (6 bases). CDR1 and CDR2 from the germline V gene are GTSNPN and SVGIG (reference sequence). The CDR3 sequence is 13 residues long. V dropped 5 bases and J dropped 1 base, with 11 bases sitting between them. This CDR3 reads CAWGQSFNYGYTF. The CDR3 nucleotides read TGTGCCTGGGGACAGTCCTTTAACTATGGCTACACCTTC.

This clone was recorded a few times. DNA for the CDR3: TGTGCCAGCAGAGTAAACTACGAGCAGTACTTC. Encoded protein: CASRVNYEQYF. The chain uses TRBV28 and TRBJ2-7; D is unresolved. This CDR3 is 11 amino acids long. Per germline, CDR1 MDHEN and CDR2 SYDVKM. V dropped 6 bases and J dropped 3 bases, with 6 bases sitting between them.

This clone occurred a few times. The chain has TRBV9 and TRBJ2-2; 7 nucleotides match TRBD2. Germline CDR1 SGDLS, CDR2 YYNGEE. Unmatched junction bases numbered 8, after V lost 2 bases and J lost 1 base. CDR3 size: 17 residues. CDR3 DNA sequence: TGTGCCAGCAGCGTTACAAGGGCTAGCGGGAACACCGGGGAGCTGTTTTTT. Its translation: CASSVTRASGNTGELFF.

CDR3 nucleotides: TGTGCCTGCCCAAGGAGGGGTTTTCGTGGCTACACCTTC. It encodes CACPRRGFRGYTF. V gene TRBV30 combines with J gene TRBJ1-2, with D maybe TRBD1 (5 bases). The CDR3 is 13 residues long. Deletions cut 6 bases from V and 7 bases from J, with 18 bases between. CDR1 and CDR2 from the germline V gene are GTSNPN and SVGIG (reference sequence).

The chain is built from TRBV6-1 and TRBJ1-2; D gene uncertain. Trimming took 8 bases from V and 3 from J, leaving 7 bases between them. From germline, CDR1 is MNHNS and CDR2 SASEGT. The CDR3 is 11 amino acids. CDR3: CASGLYYGYTF. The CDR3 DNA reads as TGTGCCAGCGGGCTGTACTATGGCTACACCTTC.

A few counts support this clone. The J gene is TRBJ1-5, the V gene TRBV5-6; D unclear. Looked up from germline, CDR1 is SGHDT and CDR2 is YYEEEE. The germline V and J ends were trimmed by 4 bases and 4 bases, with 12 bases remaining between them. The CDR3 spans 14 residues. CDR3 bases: TGTGCCAGCAGCCGGCGCGCCCGTAATCAGCCCCAGCATTTT. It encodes CASSRRARNQPQHF.

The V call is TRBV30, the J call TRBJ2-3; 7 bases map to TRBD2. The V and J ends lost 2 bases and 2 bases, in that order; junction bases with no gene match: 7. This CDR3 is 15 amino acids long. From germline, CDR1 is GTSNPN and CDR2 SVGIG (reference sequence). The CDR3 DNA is TGTGCCTGGAGTCGGGGGGAGCGGGACACAGATACGCAGTATTTT. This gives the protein CAWSRGERDTDTQYF. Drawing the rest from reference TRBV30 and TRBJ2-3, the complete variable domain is SQTIHQWPATLVQPVGSPLSLECTVEGTSNPNLYWYRQAAGRGLQLLFYSVGIGQISSEVPQNLSASRPQDRQFILSSKKLLLSDSGFYLCAWSRGERDTDTQYFGPGTRLTVL.